This T cell receptor beta chain was sequenced for a study of identical twins (dated by TCRdb to 2016 to 2017). For the study in its entirety: To test whether fetal clonotypes persist, this study deep-sequenced TCR alpha and beta repertoires from monozygotic twins, from unrelated adults of various ages, and from cord blood. To rule out contamination, the twin experiments were replicated at different times with different library preparation protocols. Findings and caveats that apply to the study as a whole: Out-of-frame TCR alpha sharing in monozygotic twins was systematically underestimated by recombination models, whereas sharing between unrelated individuals was in agreement with the recombination models. Excess twin sharing in beta out-of-frame sequences was weaker because fewer shared sequences lowered the signal-to-noise ratio. Because the same donors could not be followed over many years, the conclusions relied on cross-sectional statistical analysis. Invariant T cells such as MAIT and iNKT could partly confound zero-insertion analyses, although diverse VJ usage argued against such confounding for most clonotypes. Compared with coincidental sharing between unrelated individuals, an excess of low generation-probability sequences was observed among out-of-frame TCR alpha sequences shared between twins. Abundant cord blood beta clonotypes carried fewer insertions; young adult naive repertoires showed a weaker similar trend, while memory repertoires showed none.

The germline V gene supplies CDR1 ENHRY and CDR2 SYGVKD. Reading from cysteine to phenylalanine, the CDR3 counts 15 amino acids. The kept DNA is CDR3 alone, 45 bases in frame from the first base. The germline V end is reduced by 3 bases and the J end by 6 bases; junction bases left unmatched: 5. This clonotype came up many times. Its antigen is still unknown. Within one base of it there is no much larger clone, and no base qualities were kept. Every donor in the study was a healthy Caucasian. Three pairs of female monozygotic twins, all aged roughly 18 to 30 years, made up the twin cohort. Peripheral blood mononuclear cells were the source from which RNA for the TCR libraries was isolated. The method behind the library was 5' RACE. These reads were obtained on an Illumina HiSeq 2000. A universal primer binding site was added through template switching, and the final cDNA carried a unique molecular identifier so that TCR cDNA molecules could be counted accurately. First-strand cDNA for TCR alpha and beta chains was synthesized from specific primers in the conserved constant-segment region. To control for contamination, each cDNA library was double barcoded with a SMART-Mk sample barcode plus Illumina barcodes. TruSeq adapter sequences, together with Illumina sample barcodes, were added in two successive PCR steps. The TCR alpha and beta cDNA libraries were sequenced on the Illumina HiSeq platform using custom primers. Regarding the original processing steps: MiGEC processed the raw reads to extract unique molecular identifiers, while MiXCR was used to determine the CDR3 positions. For each individual, recombination models were inferred using an EM algorithm with the repgenHMM and IGoR tools. Shared clonotype analysis was performed with the tcR package in R, normalizing sharing by the product of cloneset sizes. To study raw recombination without the effects of thymic and clonal selection, out-of-frame nonproductive sequences were analyzed. TCRdb applied fastp at Q25 and MiXCR to the public reads, then kept only in-frame beta chains. Here each entry gathers all rows of one CDR3 protein and keeps the most common genes and DNA. TCRdb's processing, not the study's, gives the V and J calls here. The sample data list approximately 680,000 distinct CDR3 sequences, and less than 9% of these were observed just once. The top ten clones comprise 1.6% of the sample.

The sample also formed part of further work on yellow fever vaccine responses in identical twins. The second study reports: According to the authors, the vaccine-induced T cell response in identical twins seemed to be partly convergent and partly specific to each individual. In the study, vaccine-responding T cell clones were precisely tracked in identical twins.

The sequenced sample was PBMCs. In this chain, TRBV10-3 is recombined with TRBJ2-1; TRBD2 aligns with 10 central bases. This TCR was recovered from a woman younger than 30 in good health. The CDR3 here reads CAISDLAGGINEQFF. The DNA reads TGTGCCATCAGTGACTTAGCGGGAGGCATCAATGAGCAGTTCTTC.